This passage covers 29 T cell receptor beta chains from one sample sequenced in a study of blood T cell repertoires in COVID-19. Data came from immunoSEQ multiplex PCR; TCRdb stores just in-frame clones and leaves some out. The data contain roughly 160,000 clones, approximately 86% of them singletons. The specimen was peripheral blood. The source of these receptors is a man between 60 and 70 years old with COVID-19, enrolled during active disease.

This rearrangement joins TRBV7-8 to TRBJ1-4; TRBD1 is a possible D gene (5 bases). V was cut by 5 bases and J by 0 bases, with 16 bases left in between. CDR3 size: 17 residues. Germline V gene sequence: CDR1 SGHVS, CDR2 FQNEAQ. DNA of the CDR3: TGTGCCAGCAGCCCTAGCGGTCGGACATCAACTAATGAAAAACTGTTTTTT. Translated: CASSPSGRTSTNEKLFF.

The rearrangement links TRBV12-3 or TRBV12-4 to TRBJ2-1; unclear D gene. With 7 bases removed from V and 7 bases from J, the gap between germline ends came to 14 bases. This CDR3 spans 13 amino acids. For the CDR3, the DNA is TGTGCCAGCACTATCGTTGGTCCAAATGAGCAGTTCTTC. Translating it yields CASTIVGPNEQFF.

The chain couples TRBV19 to TRBJ1-1, with a tentative D call TRBD1 (5 bases). Looked up from germline, CDR1 is LNHDA and CDR2 is SQIVND (reference sequence). This CDR3 has 14 residues. V lost 7 bases to trimming and J lost 10 bases, with 22 bases between them. The chain's CDR3 is CASKWGREGKGAFF. DNA for the CDR3: TGTGCCAGTAAATGGGGCAGGGAAGGGAAAGGAGCTTTCTTT.

This sequence joins TRBV5-1 and TRBJ1-1; TRBD1 aligns across 10 bases. Germline values: CDR1 SGHRS, CDR2 YFSETQ. The CDR3 is made up of 15 amino acids. With 4 bases clipped from V and 3 bases from J, the junction kept 6 bases outside the gene matches. CDR3 DNA sequence: TGCGCCAGCAGCCGAAGGACAGGGGGAGACACTGAAGCTTTCTTT. This sequence encodes CASSRRTGGDTEAFF.

This clone was detected only once. This CDR3 is CASSPGFSGNTIYF. The CDR3 DNA reads as TGTGCCAGCAGCCCAGGGTTCTCTGGAAACACCATATATTTT. This rearrangement joins TRBV4-2 to TRBJ1-3, with D possibly matching TRBD1 (5 bases). The germline CDR1 and CDR2 sequences are LGHNA and YNFKEQ. CDR3 length: 14 residues. V was pared by 4 bases and J by 0 bases, with 7 bases between.

The genes are TRBV28 and TRBJ2-3, with D possibly TRBD2 on 6 matching bases. Trimming stripped 7 bases from V and 8 bases from J, with 10 bases between. CDR1 and CDR2 from the germline V gene are MDHEN and SYDVKM. The CDR3 has 11 residues. As DNA, the CDR3 is TGTGCCAGCACCCTGGGAGGTACGCAGTATTTT. As protein: CASTLGGTQYF.

This chain connects TRBV11-2 to TRBJ1-2, with a weak D call TRBD1 (6 bases). The CDR3 totals 13 residues. V was trimmed by 4 bases and J by 7 bases, leaving 13 bases between them. CDR1 and CDR2 (germline): SGHAT, FQNNGV. The CDR3 bases are TGTGCCAGCAGCTCACAGGGTAGCTCTGGCTACACCTTC. Translated: CASSSQGSSGYTF.

The V call is TRBV19, the J call TRBJ1-5, with D perhaps matching TRBD1 (6 bases). Per the germline V gene, CDR1 is LNHDA and CDR2 is SQIVND (reference sequence). The V gene lost 9 bases and the J gene lost 4 bases, with 25 bases spanning the gap. The CDR3 has 17 residues. The CDR3 DNA sequence: TGTGCCAGCAATGGGGGGGACACACTCCAAAGGAATCAGCCCCAGCATTTT. Its translation: CASNGGDTLQRNQPQHF.

This clone was picked up one time. This rearrangement joins TRBV19 to TRBJ1-2; 7 bases line up with TRBD1. Germline CDR1 reads LNHDA; CDR2 reads SQIVND (reference sequence). CDR3 length: 14 residues. V was pared by 3 bases and J by 4 bases, with 5 bases of the junction left unmatched. The CDR3 loop is CASSISGTAYGYTF. The DNA of the CDR3 is TGTGCCAGTAGTATCTCCGGGACAGCCTATGGCTACACCTTC.

As to this clone: An end of the junction differs from the germline gene, which may be a read error. The genes are TRBV25-1 and TRBJ2-7, with 7 bases that match TRBD2. This CDR3 has 12 residues. Germline CDR1 is MGHDK and CDR2 is SYGVNS. CDR3 in amino acids: CASTSGGSEQYF. In DNA form, the CDR3 reads TGTGCAAGCACCTCGGGGGGAAGTGAGCAGTACTTC.

This clone was counted once. The V gene is TRBV7-9, the J gene TRBJ2-1; the D is unclear. The CDR3 consists of 13 residues. Germline CDR1 SEHNR, CDR2 FQNEAQ (reference sequence). Trimming left V 4 bases short and J 8 bases short, with 12 bases between. The CDR3 coding sequence is TGTGCCAGCAGCTCCCTGGAGCTAGATGAGCAGTTCTTC. Protein product: CASSSLELDEQFF. The entire variable domain, with the rest obtained from reference TRBV7-9 and TRBJ2-1, is as follows: DTGVSQNPRHKITKRGQNVTFRCDPISEHNRLYWYRQTLGQGPEFLTYFQNEAQLEKSRLLSDRFSAERPKGSFSTLEIQRTEQGDSAMYLCASSSLELDEQFFGPGTRLTVL.

This clone was seen only once. The rearrangement uses TRBV6-5 and TRBJ1-2, with a possible D match to TRBD1 (6 bases). Germline CDR1 is MNHEY and CDR2 is SVGAGI. V shed 2 bases and J shed 5 bases, with 12 bases lying between them. The CDR3 length is 14 residues. CDR3 in amino acids: CASSYGTYGYGYTF. In DNA form, the CDR3 reads TGTGCCAGCAGTTACGGGACATACGGTTATGGCTACACCTTC.

V and J are TRBV7-2 and TRBJ2-1, with TRBD2 as a possible D gene (5 bases). This CDR3 region has 16 residues. Germline CDR1 and CDR2: SGHTA and FQGNSA. Trimming took off 5 bases at V and 0 bases at J, with 14 bases between the two ends. The CDR3 DNA sequence: TGTGCCAGCAGCCGGGCTTTGGGGAGCTCCTACAATGAGCAGTTCTTC. It encodes CASSRALGSSYNEQFF.

About this clone: Distinct nucleotide sequences in the sample also encode this CDR3. The chain employs TRBV11-2 and TRBJ1-5; D gene ambiguous. Looked up from germline, CDR1 is SGHAT and CDR2 is FQNNGV. The V gene lost 1 base and the J gene lost 6 bases, with 7 bases spanning the gap. This CDR3 is built from 13 residues. CDR3 sequence reads: CASSLVRGQPQHF. CDR3 nucleotide sequence: TGTGCCAGCAGCTTAGTCCGGGGTCAGCCCCAGCATTTT. The variable domain in full, completed from reference TRBV11-2 and TRBJ1-5, reads EAGVAQSPRYKIIEKRQSVAFWCNPISGHATLYWYQQILGQGPKLLIQFQNNGVVDDSQLPKDRFSAERLKGVDSTLKIQPAKLEDSAVYLCASSLVRGQPQHFGDGTRLSIL.

The V and J genes are TRBV25-1 and TRBJ1-4; 8 bases map to TRBD1. V gave up 2 bases and J gave up 7 bases; unmatched junction bases: 9. This CDR3 region has 16 residues. CDR1 is MGHDK, CDR2 SYGVNS, per germline. The CDR3, as DNA: TGTGCCAGCAGTGAACGAACCAGGGGGCGTAGTGAAAAACTGTTTTTT. Encoded protein: CASSERTRGRSEKLFF.

The J gene is TRBJ1-2, the V gene TRBV12-3 or TRBV12-4; D may be TRBD1 (6 bases). V lost 6 bases, J lost 4 bases, and 12 bases lay in between. This CDR3 region has 13 residues. The CDR3 sequence: CASRTDSRYGYTF. The CDR3 nucleotides read TGTGCCAGCAGGACGGACAGTCGCTATGGCTACACCTTC.

This clone was detected only once. The chain joins TRBV13 to TRBJ1-5; tentative D call: TRBD1 (5 bases). V was cut by 5 bases and J by 7 bases, with 9 bases left in between. There are 12 residues in the CDR3. Per the germline V gene, CDR1 is PRHDT and CDR2 is FYEKMQ (reference sequence). The CDR3 DNA reads TGTGCCAGCAGCCTCCAGGGACAGCCCCAGCATTTT. Amino acid sequence: CASSLQGQPQHF.

In its sample, this clone was seen once. The V gene is TRBV6-4, the J gene TRBJ1-2; D is undetermined. The CDR3 length is 16 residues. Germline-derived CDR1 and CDR2 are MRHNA and SNTAGT. The germline V and J ends were trimmed by 0 bases and 3 bases, with 14 bases remaining between them. The CDR3 DNA reads as TGTGCCAGCAGTGACTCGGGCCTTGGGCAGTACTATGGCTACACCTTC. Protein sequence: CASSDSGLGQYYGYTF.

The genes are TRBV6-5 and TRBJ2-7; 8 bases are a match to TRBD1. CDR1 MNHEY and CDR2 SVGAGI come from the germline V gene. The CDR3 covers 15 residues. The ends lost 7 bases at V and 0 bases at J; junction bases unmatched: 8. CDR3: CASTLGQASSYEQYF. CDR3 DNA: TGTGCCAGCACCCTGGGACAGGCCAGCTCCTACGAGCAGTACTTC.

The J gene is TRBJ1-2, the V gene TRBV5-6; 7 bases are a match to TRBD1. Germline V lookup: CDR1 SGHDT, CDR2 YYEEEE. CDR3 size: 12 residues. The junction had 4 bases not matched to a gene; V was cut back by 7 bases and J by 4 bases. The CDR3 nucleotides read TGTGCCAGCTTGGGGACAGCCTATGGCTACACCTTC. It specifies CASLGTAYGYTF.

This chain connects TRBV19 to TRBJ2-1; TRBD1 aligns across 10 bases. From germline, CDR1 is LNHDA and CDR2 SQIVND (reference sequence). The CDR3 loop spans 13 amino acids. The J segment lost 10 bases and the V segment lost 3 bases, leaving 3 bases of the junction unmatched. The CDR3 protein is CASSIWDRGEQFF. In nucleotides, the CDR3 is TGTGCCAGTAGTATCTGGGACAGGGGCGAGCAGTTCTTC.

The V call is TRBV19, the J call TRBJ1-1; no clear D gene. The CDR3 is made up of 17 amino acids. V lost 0 bases, J lost 0 bases, and 14 bases lay in between. Germline V gene lookup returns CDR1 LNHDA and CDR2 SQIVND (reference sequence). Here the CDR3 DNA reads TGTGCCAGTAGTATAGATGGCAGGCTATTCATGAACACTGAAGCTTTCTTT. Amino acid sequence: CASSIDGRLFMNTEAFF.

The chain carries TRBV2 and TRBJ2-7, with D maybe TRBD1 (6 bases). The CDR3 has 14 residues. Germline V gene sequence: CDR1 SNHLY, CDR2 FYNNEI. Trimming removed 4 bases from V and 3 bases from J, with 13 bases in between. CDR3 protein: CASSVDRSYYEQYF. DNA for the CDR3: TGTGCCAGCAGTGTTGACAGGAGCTACTACGAGCAGTACTTC.

CDR3 nucleotide sequence: TGTGCCAGCAGCCGTTCTTCAATAGCGGGGGGGACCTACGAGCAGTACTTC. Translation gives CASSRSSIAGGTYEQYF. The chain is built from TRBV14 and TRBJ2-7; 11 nucleotides match TRBD2. The CDR3 spans 17 residues. Germline V gives CDR1 SGHDN, CDR2 FVKESK. The V segment lost 4 bases and the J segment 2 bases; nucleotides outside the gene matches: 10.

The chain couples TRBV13 to TRBJ1-2; 7 nucleotides match TRBD1. CDR3 length: 13 amino acids. Trimming took 10 bases from V and 4 from J; bases not matched to a gene: 9. Germline CDR1 PRHDT, CDR2 FYEKMQ (reference sequence). The CDR3 coding sequence is TGTGCCAATACGGACAGGACAACCTATGGCTACACCTTC. It codes for CANTDRTTYGYTF.

The rearrangement uses TRBV19 and TRBJ2-1; tentatively, D is TRBD1 (5 bases). With 1 base removed from V and 1 base from J, the gap between germline ends came to 17 bases. CDR1 and CDR2 from the germline V gene are LNHDA and SQIVND (reference sequence). There are 18 residues in the CDR3. The CDR3 spells CASSIVLSQGSSYNEQFF. DNA for the CDR3: TGTGCCAGTAGTATAGTCCTGTCGCAGGGTAGTTCCTACAATGAGCAGTTCTTC.

This clone was seen only a few times. This chain uses TRBV25-1 with TRBJ2-1; TRBD2 agrees at 12 bases. This CDR3 region has 15 residues. Looked up from germline, CDR1 is MGHDK and CDR2 is SYGVNS. V lost 6 bases and J lost 6; bases outside the gene matches: 6. The CDR3 loop is CASSASGRAGNEQFF. CDR3 DNA: TGTGCCAGCAGCGCTAGCGGGAGGGCCGGCAATGAGCAGTTCTTC.

The chain combines TRBV6-4 with TRBJ1-5, with D uncertain. V was shortened by 7 bases and J by 3 bases, with 13 bases between the two germline ends. The CDR3 runs to 14 residues. From germline, CDR1 is MRHNA and CDR2 SNTAGT. This chain's CDR3 is CASTVQGVNQPQHF. DNA for the CDR3: TGTGCCAGCACCGTACAAGGAGTCAATCAGCCCCAGCATTTT.

This clone has a single count. The chain carries TRBV29-1 and TRBJ2-5; a weak D match, TRBD1 (5 bases). This CDR3 has 13 amino acids. Per germline, CDR1 SQVTM and CDR2 ANQGSEA. V lost 4 bases to trimming and J lost 5 bases, with 14 bases between them. The CDR3 is CSVGGLSGETQYF. The CDR3, as DNA: TGCAGCGTTGGGGGCCTCTCCGGGGAGACCCAGTACTTC.